The clone carrying this T cell receptor beta chain turned up a few times. As yet, its antigen is unknown. Amplification yielded TCR beta CDR3 regions, with RNA transcripts as the source. First-round RT-PCR with HTBI primers amplified the TCR CDR3 region. Each CDR3 protein gets one entry after TCRdb re-called the multiplex PCR reads with MiXCR. The repertoire holds some 460,000 distinct CDR3 sequences, around a sixth seen once, with over 12% in the top ten. This CDR3 spans 13 amino acids. The germline CDR1 and CDR2 sequences are LNHDA and SQIVND (reference sequence). After removal of 6 bases from V and 6 bases from J, the junction contained 5 bases not matched to a gene. This sample is part of a study of T cells in Graves' hyperthyroidism and ophthalmopathy. Findings of the study overall: Ophthalmopathy was told apart from stable hyperthyroidism by a 13 V-J model. Researchers found most expanded thyroid clonotypes above 0.001 in blood as well.

Used for diagnoses were clinical symptoms, serum thyroxine and TRAb, thyroid ultrasound and orbital computed tomography. Material for sequencing was blood. The chain links TRBV19 to TRBJ1-1; the match to TRBD1 covers 9 bases. The receptor was derived from a young woman with Graves' hyperthyroidism. The CDR3 DNA reads as TGTGCCAGTAGGCGACAGGGGGTCGCTGAAGCTTTCTTT. This translates into CASRRQGVAEAFF.